The 7 T cell receptor beta chains below were found in one sample sequenced in a study of blood T cell repertoires in COVID-19. Assay used: immunoSEQ multiplex PCR; TCRdb lists only in-frame clones, some missing. The repertoire includes roughly 240,000 clones, roughly 80% of them detected once, and about 4.4% sits in the top ten. The source material was peripheral blood. The receptors originated from a woman aged 70 to 79 with acute or convalescent COVID-19.

This chain joins TRBV27 and TRBJ1-5, with D uncertain. The germline CDR1 and CDR2 sequences are MNHEY and SMNVEV (reference sequence). The CDR3 extends over 15 amino acids. Trimming stripped 2 bases from V and 2 bases from J, with 10 bases between. The CDR3 region is CASSLHSSGNQPQHF. The CDR3 DNA reads as TGTGCCAGCAGTTTACACTCAAGTGGCAATCAGCCCCAGCATTTT.

The rearrangement uses TRBV6-2 or TRBV6-3 and TRBJ2-5, with 9 bases aligning to TRBD2. The trim removed 4 bases at V and 5 bases at J, leaving 20 bases unmatched. Looked up from germline, CDR1 is MNHEY and CDR2 is SVGEGT. This CDR3 is 19 amino acids long. CDR3 amino acids: CASSSISLLTSGQGETQYF. In DNA form, the CDR3 reads TGTGCCAGCAGTTCAATTTCACTCCTTACTAGCGGGCAGGGCGAGACCCAGTACTTC.

V usage is TRBV4-3 and J usage is TRBJ2-7, with TRBD1 identical over 7 bases. With 2 bases clipped from V and 5 bases from J, the junction kept 3 bases outside the gene matches. This CDR3 contains 13 residues. Per germline, CDR1 LGHNA and CDR2 YSLEER. The CDR3 DNA reads as TGCGCCAGCAGCCAACGAACAGGGGACGAGCAGTACTTC. Protein: CASSQRTGDEQYF.

V usage is TRBV19 and J usage is TRBJ1-6, with D hard to call. Germline V lookup: CDR1 LNHDA, CDR2 SQIVND (reference sequence). V dropped 0 bases and J dropped 7 bases, with 10 bases sitting between them. The CDR3 loop spans 15 amino acids. The CDR3 reads CASSIDASANSPLHF. CDR3 nucleotide sequence: TGTGCCAGTAGTATAGACGCGTCCGCGAATTCACCCCTCCACTTT.

This clone has just a few counts. This chain links TRBV27 with TRBJ1-4, with a tentative D call TRBD1 (6 bases). Germline assignment: CDR1 MNHEY and CDR2 SMNVEV (reference sequence). CDR3 length equals 13 residues. The V gene lost 4 bases and the J gene lost 8 bases, with 11 bases spanning the gap. CDR3 bases: TGTGCCAGCAGTTCACAGGGAGAGGAAAAACTGTTTTTT. The encoded protein is CASSSQGEEKLFF.

This rearrangement joins TRBV28 to TRBJ2-7; 9 bases are a match to TRBD1. Germline assignment: CDR1 MDHEN and CDR2 SYDVKM. The CDR3 is 13 amino acids. Losses at the gene ends were 6 bases for V and 5 bases for J; bases not matched to a gene: 5. The chain's CDR3 is CASSSGQGNEQYF. In nucleotides, the CDR3 is TGTGCCAGCAGCTCTGGACAGGGGAACGAGCAGTACTTC. The full variable domain, with the rest looked up from reference TRBV28 and TRBJ2-7, is DVKVTQSSRYLVKRTGEKVFLECVQDMDHENMFWYRQDPGLGLRLIYFSYDVKMKEKGDIPEGYSVSREKKERFSLILESASTNQTSMYLCASSSGQGNEQYFGPGTRLTVT.

The genes are TRBV3-1 (or the pseudogene TRBV3-2) and TRBJ2-7, with 8 bases aligning to TRBD1. CDR1 is LGHDT, CDR2 YNNKEL, per germline (reference sequence). This CDR3 has 15 amino acids. Trimming removed 2 bases from V and 2 bases from J; junction bases left unmatched: 5. CDR3 region: CASSQSTGATYEQYF. CDR3 coding DNA: TGTGCCAGCAGCCAATCGACAGGGGCTACCTACGAGCAGTACTTC.